The sample holds a few counts of the clone carrying this T cell receptor (beta chain). Germline assignment: CDR1 SGDLS and CDR2 YYNGEE. Between the trimmed V and J ends, which lost 0 bases and 6 bases, there was a span of 8 bases. The CDR3 spans 13 residues. Authors of the study amplified TCR beta CDR3 regions from RNA transcripts. Researchers ran a first-round RT-PCR on the TCR CDR3 using the HTBI primer set. TCRdb re-called the multiplex PCR reads through MiXCR, storing one row per CDR3 protein. The table records under 400,000 distinct CDR3 sequences, roughly 13% of them present only once. This sample was included in a study of T cells in Graves' hyperthyroidism and ophthalmopathy. Clinical symptoms, serum thyroxine and TRAb, thyroid ultrasound and orbital computed tomography together formed the diagnostic basis.

The chain recombines TRBV9 with TRBJ2-3; D gene uncertain. The sequence was collected from a woman aged 55-69 years with Graves' hyperthyroidism. Source material: blood. CDR3 loop: CASSVEVADTQYF. CDR3 DNA sequence: TGTGCCAGCAGCGTAGAAGTCGCCGATACGCAGTATTTT.